The subject of this entry is one TCR beta chain. Its antigen remains unidentified. Assay: immunoSEQ multiplex PCR; the TCRdb copy retains only in-frame clones and omits some. In the table there are 150,000 to 200,000 clones, roughly 94% of which are singletons. V dropped 5 bases and J dropped 0 bases, with 13 bases sitting between them. The CDR3 is 14 residues long. The germline V gene has CDR1 GTSNPN and CDR2 SVGIG (reference sequence). The data originate from a study of T cell responses to AZD1222 COVID-19 vaccine. Study findings and constraints: Spike as a whole was targeted by vaccine-associated CD4 TCRs, dominant at 160-218 and 743-854. Repertoires were collected only later (after the peak T cell response had occurred). Compared with day 0, the breadth and depth of the Spike-specific TCR repertoire rose significantly after two doses of AZD1222.

Second-dose intervals near 4 or 12 weeks were combined. The sequence was obtained from an adult who received the AZD1222 COVID-19 vaccine. The sequencing used peripheral blood, collected 28 days after the second AZD1222 dose. J is TRBJ1-1 and V is TRBV30; maybe TRBD1 (5 bases). The CDR3 DNA is TGTGCCTGGGCCCCGGGGGGTTTGAACACTGAAGCTTTCTTT. It is translated as CAWAPGGLNTEAFF.